The 25 T cell receptor beta chains reported below all come from one sample, sequenced in a study of tumor-infiltrating lymphocytes in primary liver carcinoma. Making TCR beta cDNA involved 400 to 600 ng total RNA and a constant-region primer. Three nested multiplex PCR rounds of slightly modified ARM-PCR generated TCR beta libraries. The two initial PCR rounds, about 9 cycles each, used TRBV1-TRBV30 forward and C-beta reverse primers. Each CDR3 protein is one row after TCRdb ran MiXCR on the multiplex PCR reads. The sample lists approximately 330,000 distinct CDR3 sequences, roughly 61% occurring once. The blood RNA (from unsorted whole blood) was obtained, and germline DNA was also extracted. The sequenced material came from peripheral blood. The receptors were sampled from a middle-aged man with primary liver carcinoma and hepatitis B virus infection.

Of note for this clonotype: A much larger clone differs by one base, so this may be a read error. The chain couples TRBV4-1 to TRBJ2-7, with 7 bases fitting TRBD2. Germline V gives CDR1 MGHRA, CDR2 YSYEKL. The CDR3 has 16 amino acids. CDR3 nucleotide sequence: TGCGCCAGCAGCCATCCAGGTCCCGGGAGGTCCTACGATCAGTACTTC. It specifies CASSHPGPGRSYDQYF.

On this clonotype itself: The junction differs from germline at one of its ends, possibly a read error. The J gene is TRBJ1-4, the V gene TRBV28; 8 nucleotides agree with TRBD1. This CDR3 has 15 amino acids. Germline CDR1 and CDR2: MDHEN and SYDVKM. This chain's CDR3 is CSSSLGQGLNEKLFF. Written as DNA, the CDR3 is TGTTCCAGCAGTCTAGGACAGGGACTTAATGAAAAACTGTTTTTT.

To note about this clonotype: One base away lies a much larger clone, so this may be a sequencing read error. The V and J genes are TRBV6-5 and TRBJ2-7; 8 bases are shared with TRBD1. The CDR3 is made up of 16 amino acids. Germline assignment: CDR1 MNHEY and CDR2 SVGAGI. CDR3 sequence: CASRGLWRQGNYKQYF. The CDR3 DNA is TGTGCCAGCAGGGGCCTGTGGAGACAGGGGAACTACAAGCAGTACTTC.

Concerning this clonotype: A much more abundant neighbour one base away suggests this may be a read error. This rearrangement joins TRBV4-1 to TRBJ1-5; the D is unclear. Germline CDR1 and CDR2: MGHRA and YSYEKL. The CDR3 totals 15 residues. In DNA form, the CDR3 reads TGCGCCAGCAGCCAAGATTCGAGAGGTAATCAGCCCCAGCTTTTT. Its protein is CASSQDSRGNQPQLF.

Regarding this clonotype: No conserved phenylalanine or tryptophan is present at the end of the CDR3, so a read error is the likely explanation. Here the CDR3 DNA reads TGTGCCAGCAGCTCCGAGGGGGACAGGCTCAATGAGCAGTTCTTA. Encoded protein: CASSSEGDRLNEQFL. The V gene is TRBV5-4, the J gene TRBJ2-1; 8 bases align to TRBD1. The ends lost 3 bases at V and 6 bases at J; junction bases unmatched: 8. Germline V gene data show CDR1 as SGHNT and CDR2 as YYREEE (reference sequence). There are 15 residues in the CDR3.

This clonotype was observed a single time. A much larger clonotype is one base distant, so this may be a read error. Given the absence of the conserved phenylalanine or tryptophan at the CDR3 end, a read error is likely. This sequence joins TRBV12-3 or TRBV12-4 and TRBJ2-3; 7 bases align to TRBD2. Trimming took 6 bases from V and 3 from J; bases not matched to a gene: 9. There are 15 residues in the CDR3. CDR3: CASRGGRMQTDTQYL. The CDR3 DNA sequence: TGTGCCAGCAGAGGCGGGAGAATGCAGACAGATACGCAGTATCTT.

Note on this clonotype: Its ends do not fully match the called genes, so a read error is possible. The V and J genes are TRBV11-1 and TRBJ2-2, with 7 bases identical to TRBD2. The CDR3 has 16 amino acids. The germline V gene encodes CDR1 SGHAT and CDR2 FQDESV (reference sequence). CDR3: CASSRFTSENTGGLFF. The CDR3 region has the DNA TGTGCCAGCAGCCGCTTTACTAGCGAAAACACCGGGGGGCTGTTTTTT.

V is TRBV6-1 and J is TRBJ2-7; TRBD2 agrees at 9 bases. The CDR3 length is 15 residues. Germline trimming cut 2 bases from V and 2 bases from J; bases unmatched to any gene: 4. Per germline, CDR1 MNHNS and CDR2 SASEGT. CDR3 loop: CASSETSGFAYEQYF. The CDR3 bases are TGTGCCAGCAGTGAAACTAGCGGGTTTGCCTACGAGCAGTACTTC.

Details on this clonotype: This may come from a read error, since a much larger clone is one base off. The chain links TRBV4-1 to TRBJ2-6; D possibly uses TRBD1 or TRBD2 (6 bases each). This CDR3 spans 16 amino acids. Germline values: CDR1 MGHRA, CDR2 YSYEKL. CDR3 in DNA: TGCGCCAGCAGCCCCGCGGGACAACAACTCGATGGTGTCCCGACTTTC. Its protein product is CASSPAGQQLDGVPTF.

J is TRBJ2-1 and V is TRBV6-2 or TRBV6-3, with 8 nucleotides matching TRBD2. In germline, CDR1 is MNHEY, CDR2 SVGEGT. This CDR3 region has 13 residues. The CDR3 DNA sequence: TGTGCAAGCTGGGTAACTAGCGGCAATGAGCAGTTCTTC. Translated, it gives CASWVTSGNEQFF.

On this clonotype itself: A read error may be the cause here, since a much bigger clone is one base away. The chain carries TRBV4-3 and TRBJ1-4; TRBD1 is a possible D gene (6 bases). The CDR3 has 15 amino acids. Germline lookup yields CDR1 LGHNA and CDR2 YSLEER. The CDR3 region has the DNA TGCGCCAGCGGCCAAGATTCAGGGGCCTATGGAAAACTGTTTTTT. Its translation: CASGQDSGAYGKLFF.

Regarding this clonotype: The CDR3 end shows no conserved phenylalanine or tryptophan, and so a read error is likely. The DNA is left out, because the CDR3 cannot be placed on it with certainty; the CDR3 is given as TCRdb lists it. The chain recombines TRBV12-3 or TRBV12-4 with TRBJ1-1; no check of the table's D call, TRBD1, against the DNA was made. Including both end residues, the CDR3 is 15 amino acids long. CDR3 in amino acids: CASRTNRGLLTEAFS.

There are many counts of this clonotype. The gene calls are TRBV4-3 and TRBJ2-3, with D possibly matching TRBD1 (6 bases). The germline V gene has CDR1 LGHNA and CDR2 YSLEER. The CDR3 runs 15 residues. The V end was cut by 0 bases, the J end by 6 bases, with 13 bases between. CDR3 DNA: TGCGCCAGCAGCCAAGAATCGGCAGGGGTGGATACGCAGTATTTT. It translates to CASSQESAGVDTQYF.

This clonotype was detected a few times. This clone may be a read error of a much larger clone one base away. The rearrangement joins TRBV4-1 to TRBJ2-3; D is unresolved. The CDR3 is 14 residues long. Germline CDR1 and CDR2: MGHRA and YSYEKL. V lost 1 base and J lost 2, with 7 bases in between. CDR3 residues: CASSQGRSTDTQYF. The DNA of the CDR3 is TGCGCCAGCAGCCAAGGTAGGTCCACAGATACGCAGTATTTT.

Concerning this clonotype itself: Possible read error: a much larger clone is one base away. The chain has TRBV6-5 and TRBJ1-5; D may be TRBD1 (6 bases). Germline lookup yields CDR1 MNHEY and CDR2 SVGAGI. CDR3 length equals 15 residues. V dropped 6 bases and J dropped 3 bases, with 15 bases sitting between them. The CDR3 nucleotides are TGTGCCAGCAGGGAAACGGCAGGGGACAATCAGCCCCAGCATTTT. Translating gives CASRETAGDNQPQHF.

This clonotype showed up just a few times. The V gene is TRBV7-9, the J gene TRBJ1-2; D might be TRBD1 (6 bases). The CDR3 contains 15 residues. CDR1 is SEHNR, CDR2 FQNEAQ, per germline (reference sequence). The V gene lost 3 bases and the J gene lost 5 bases, with 16 bases spanning the gap. The CDR3 is CASSFSLSGQYGYTF. The CDR3 region has the DNA TGTGCCAGCAGCTTCTCCCTCTCTGGACAGTATGGCTACACCTTC.

This chain uses TRBV4-1 with TRBJ1-5; a possible D gene is TRBD1 (6 bases). Trimming pared 4 bases from V and 5 bases from J, leaving 12 bases between. This CDR3 contains 14 residues. The germline V gene has CDR1 MGHRA and CDR2 YSYEKL. CDR3 protein: CASSLTGQHQPQHF. CDR3 bases: TGCGCCAGCAGCCTAACAGGGCAGCATCAGCCCCAGCATTTT.

A word on this clonotype: Germline is not matched at one junction end, which may reflect a read error. This chain joins TRBV5-1 and TRBJ2-3; 12 bases fit TRBD1. CDR1 SGHRS and CDR2 YFSETQ come from the germline V gene. The CDR3 has 16 residues. The CDR3 DNA follows: TGCGCCAGCGGCTTGGCCGGGACAGGGGGCACTGATACGCAGTATTTT. It is translated as CASGLAGTGGTDTQYF.

In regard to this clonotype: The missing conserved phenylalanine or tryptophan at the end of this CDR3 makes a read error likely. CDR3 loop: CASSLPGGSIEKLFY. CDR3 sequence (DNA): TGTGCCAGCAGCCTACCAGGAGGGAGTATTGAAAAACTGTTTTAT. This chain connects TRBV6-2 or TRBV6-3 to TRBJ1-4; D ambiguous. The germline gives CDR1 MNHEY, CDR2 SVGEGT. The CDR3 has 15 amino acids. Trimming stripped 6 bases from V and 7 bases from J, with 18 bases between.

This chain uses TRBV6-5 with TRBJ2-5; TRBD1 is a possible D gene (5 bases). The CDR3 is 14 amino acids. Germline CDR1 is MNHEY and CDR2 is SVGAGI. Trimming cost V 2 bases and J 3 bases, with 10 bases left between them. CDR3 sequence (DNA): TGTGCCAGCAGTTACCGCAGGGCGGAAGAGACCCAGTACTTC. It is translated as CASSYRRAEETQYF.

As to this clonotype: The conserved phenylalanine or tryptophan normally closing the CDR3 is absent here, so this likely arose from a read error. This chain connects TRBV5-5 to TRBJ2-1; 10 nucleotides line up with TRBD2. The V segment lost 4 bases and the J segment 3 bases; nucleotides outside the gene matches: 16. The CDR3 runs 19 residues. In germline, CDR1 is SGHKS, CDR2 YYEKEE (reference sequence). The CDR3 DNA is TGTGCCAGCAGCAGCCGGACTAGCGGTCACCATGGCGGCTACAATGAGCAGTTCATC. Translated: CASSSRTSGHHGGYNEQFI.

As for this clonotype: This clone may be a read error of a much larger clone one base away. The rearrangement joins TRBV6-5 to TRBJ2-1; 14 bases line up with TRBD2. The CDR3 consists of 17 residues. The V and J ends lost 2 bases and 8 bases, in that order; junction bases with no gene match: 8. Germline lookup yields CDR1 MNHEY and CDR2 SVGAGI. CDR3 sequence: CASSYAGTSGSIDEQFF. Written as DNA, the CDR3 is TGTGCCAGCAGTTACGCGGGGACTAGCGGGAGCATAGATGAGCAGTTCTTC.

This clonotype has ten or more counts. The chain recombines TRBV29-1 with TRBJ2-3; 10 bases fit TRBD2. With 6 bases clipped from V and 4 bases from J, the junction kept 7 bases outside the gene matches. The CDR3 has 14 residues. CDR1 SQVTM and CDR2 ANQGSEA come from the germline V gene. CDR3: CSVGPSGRADTQYF. The CDR3 coding sequence is TGCAGCGTCGGCCCTAGCGGGAGAGCAGATACGCAGTATTTT.

The chain links TRBV28 to TRBJ2-3; D not certain. V lost 5 bases to trimming and J lost 0 bases, with 12 bases between them. This CDR3 is 15 amino acids long. The germline V gene has CDR1 MDHEN and CDR2 SYDVKM. The CDR3 DNA reads TGTGCCAGCAGTCCGCCCGGCATTAGCACAGATACGCAGTATTTT. Its translation: CASSPPGISTDTQYF. The full variable domain, its missing parts supplied by reference TRBV28 and TRBJ2-3, is DVKVTQSSRYLVKRTGEKVFLECVQDMDHENMFWYRQDPGLGLRLIYFSYDVKMKEKGDIPEGYSVSREKKERFSLILESASTNQTSMYLCASSPPGISTDTQYFGPGTRLTVL.

The chain has TRBV4-2 and TRBJ2-5; D remains ambiguous. Germline CDR1 reads LGHNA; CDR2 reads YNFKEQ. The CDR3 is made up of 16 amino acids. V lost 1 base to trimming and J lost 5 bases, with 17 bases between them. In DNA form, the CDR3 reads TGTGCCAGCAGCCAAGGTTGGTCCTCCTGCCTGGAGACCCAGTACTTC. Protein sequence: CASSQGWSSCLETQYF.